The source of this T cell receptor (beta chain) is a study of cytomegalovirus exposure and HLA in healthy donors. The study's findings and limits: Earlier results showed most TCR beta V segments being productive about 90% or about 30% of the time. Presence/absence analyses assumed roughly uniform sequencing depth across donors.

The V gene's germline CDR1 is SGHKS and CDR2 YYEKEE (reference sequence). Trimming took 0 bases from V and 3 from J; bases not matched to a gene: 3. The CDR3 is 15 amino acids. Regarding this clone: Its cognate antigen is unknown.

PCR primers comprised 60 Vbeta and 13 Jbeta primers. The method was immunoSEQ multiplex PCR; TCRdb's version includes in-frame clones alone and lacks a portion of them. This sample yields roughly 160,000 clones, of which around 85% are seen a single time; around 4% belongs to the top ten. This sequence originates from a middle-aged man in good health and CMV-seronegative. The chain joins TRBV5-5 to TRBJ1-5; 7 nucleotides match TRBD1. Sequencing input: PBMCs. CDR3 loop: CASSLGDSHNQPQHF. For the CDR3, the DNA is TGTGCCAGCAGCTTGGGGGACAGCCACAATCAGCCCCAGCATTTT.